Below, 21 T cell receptor beta chains from the same sample are listed, as sequenced in a study of blood T cell repertoires in COVID-19. Generated by immunoSEQ multiplex PCR, the TCRdb table keeps only in-frame clones and is missing some. Among roughly 250,000 clones listed, around nine tenths were seen once. Sequenced material: PBMCs or T cells enriched from blood (not recorded which). These receptors originate from a woman between 18 and 29 years old who had recovered from COVID-19.

This clone was found once. The chain recombines TRBV20-1 with TRBJ2-7, with TRBD1 identical over 9 bases. Germline CDR1 DFQATT, CDR2 SNEGSKA (reference sequence). With V trimmed by 3 bases and J by 2 bases, 2 bases remained unmatched. The CDR3 covers 13 residues. CDR3 residues: CSASRDRAYEQYF. The CDR3 DNA is TGCAGTGCTAGTCGGGACAGGGCCTACGAGCAGTACTTC.

This clone was observed a handful of times. This chain uses TRBV7-2 with TRBJ1-2; D remains unclear. Germline lookup yields CDR1 SGHTA and CDR2 FQGNSA. Deletions cut 1 base from V and 5 bases from J, with 11 bases between. This CDR3 comprises 14 residues. The CDR3, as DNA: TGTGCCAGCAGCTTAGACGGGGTGTCTTATGGCTACACCTTC. Translation gives CASSLDGVSYGYTF.

V and J are TRBV11-1 and TRBJ1-1; 7 nucleotides align to TRBD1. The ends lost 5 bases at V and 0 bases at J; junction bases unmatched: 6. The CDR3 extends over 15 amino acids. CDR1 and CDR2 from the germline V gene are SGHAT and FQDESV (reference sequence). The DNA of the CDR3 is TGTGCCAGCAGCACCGTGGGACAGATGAACACTGAAGCTTTCTTT. This encodes CASSTVGQMNTEAFF. Full variable domain (remainder filled in from reference TRBV11-1 and TRBJ1-1): EAEVAQSPRYKITEKSQAVAFWCDPISGHATLYWYRQILGQGPELLVQFQDESVVDDSQLPKDRFSAERLKGVDSTLKIQPAELGDSAMYLCASSTVGQMNTEAFFGQGTRLTVV.

The chain has TRBV28 and TRBJ1-2; the D is unclear. V was pared by 6 bases and J by 2 bases, with 19 bases between. The CDR3 has 16 amino acids. Per germline, CDR1 MDHEN and CDR2 SYDVKM. The CDR3 nucleotides are TGTGCCAGCAGCCCGGCGGCGGCCAATCTCAACTATGGCTACACCTTC. Translating it yields CASSPAAANLNYGYTF.

The chain links TRBV24-1 to TRBJ1-2; 7 positions agree with TRBD1. There are 13 residues in the CDR3. V shed 9 bases, J shed 6 bases, and the junction held 9 bases outside the gene matches. In germline, CDR1 is KGHDR, CDR2 SFDVKD. CDR3 nucleotide sequence: TGTGCCACCTCCCCCGGGACAGCAAATGGCTACACCTTC. It specifies CATSPGTANGYTF.

The V and J genes are TRBV13 and TRBJ2-3; D remains unclear. Germline V gene lookup returns CDR1 PRHDT and CDR2 FYEKMQ (reference sequence). V shed 3 bases and J shed 3 bases, with 13 bases lying between them. The CDR3 extends over 15 amino acids. Here the CDR3 DNA reads TGTGCCAGCAGCTTTCGCATAACCGGGACAGATACGCAGTATTTT. This sequence encodes CASSFRITGTDTQYF.

The chain joins TRBV10-3 to TRBJ1-1; maybe TRBD1 (6 bases). Trimming took 5 bases from V and 3 from J, leaving 10 bases between them. This CDR3 has 13 amino acids. The V gene's germline CDR1 is ENHRY and CDR2 SYGVKD. CDR3 DNA sequence: TGTGCCATCAGTACAGGGTACGACACTGAAGCTTTCTTT. It is translated as CAISTGYDTEAFF.

The chain carries TRBV28 and TRBJ2-2; 7 nucleotides agree with TRBD2. J gave up 7 bases and V 8 bases, and 10 bases lay outside the gene matches. Germline CDR1 reads MDHEN; CDR2 reads SYDVKM. The CDR3 covers 14 residues. This CDR3 is CASLRTSLVGELFF. As DNA, the CDR3 is TGTGCCAGCCTTAGGACTAGTCTTGTCGGGGAGCTGTTTTTT.

V is TRBV7-2 and J is TRBJ1-1, with 9 bases identical to TRBD1. There are 15 residues in the CDR3. The trim removed 1 base at V and 4 bases at J, leaving 4 bases unmatched. Germline loops: CDR1 SGHTA, CDR2 FQGNSA. The DNA of the CDR3 is TGTGCCAGCAGCTTAGACAGGGGGCTGCGCACTGAAGCTTTCTTT. This translates into CASSLDRGLRTEAFF. The full variable domain, rest sourced from reference TRBV7-2 and TRBJ1-1, is GAGVSQSPSNKVTEKGKDVELRCDPISGHTALYWYRQSLGQGLEFLIYFQGNSAPDKSGLPSDRFSAERTGGSVSTLTIQRTQQEDSAVYLCASSLDRGLRTEAFFGQGTRLTVV.

The rearrangement links TRBV7-9 to TRBJ1-1, with D tentatively TRBD1 (5 bases). V lost 1 base and J 13 bases, leaving 13 bases between the germline ends. The CDR3 is made up of 12 amino acids. Germline CDR1 and CDR2: SEHNR and FQNEAQ (reference sequence). CDR3 DNA sequence: TGTGCCAGCAGCTTAGGGGGCCAAAGAGGTTTCTTT. This codes for CASSLGGQRGFF.

The V gene is TRBV14, the J gene TRBJ1-1; unclear D gene. CDR1 and CDR2 (germline): SGHDN, FVKESK. Trimming took off 1 base at V and 7 bases at J, with 16 bases between the two ends. The CDR3 has 15 amino acids. The CDR3 DNA is TGTGCCAGCAGCCAAGTCGTTCCGGGAGGAGGTGAAGCTTTCTTT. Translated, it gives CASSQVVPGGGEAFF.

The rearrangement links TRBV11-3 to TRBJ1-1; D is perhaps TRBD1 (5 bases). The germline V and J ends were trimmed by 0 bases and 5 bases, with 19 bases remaining between them. Germline CDR1 is SGHNT and CDR2 is YENEEA. The CDR3 loop spans 17 amino acids. The CDR3 region has the DNA TGTGCCAGCAGCTTAGATCGCCGGGGGGAGCAAGGAACTGAAGCTTTCTTT. It yields the protein CASSLDRRGEQGTEAFF.

As for this clone: This specimen includes other DNA sequences encoding the same CDR3. The CDR3 sequence: CASSQDLPGGGTDTQYF. CDR3 nucleotides: TGCGCCAGCAGCCAAGATCTCCCTGGCGGGGGCACAGATACGCAGTATTTT. The chain is built from TRBV4-3 and TRBJ2-3, with D maybe TRBD2 (6 bases). Germline assignment: CDR1 LGHNA and CDR2 YSLEER. The CDR3 covers 17 residues. The germline V and J ends were trimmed by 0 bases and 1 base, with 14 bases remaining between them.

J is TRBJ1-1 and V is TRBV11-2; D possibly corresponds to TRBD1 (5 bases). CDR1 is SGHAT and CDR2 is FQNNGV in the germline V gene. The CDR3 is 11 amino acids. Trimming stripped 3 bases from V and 11 bases from J, with 10 bases between. The CDR3 protein is CASSFGGAAFF. The CDR3 nucleotides are TGTGCCAGCAGCTTTGGTGGGGCTGCTTTCTTT. Complete variable domain (other parts from reference TRBV11-2 and TRBJ1-1): EAGVAQSPRYKIIEKRQSVAFWCNPISGHATLYWYQQILGQGPKLLIQFQNNGVVDDSQLPKDRFSAERLKGVDSTLKIQPAKLEDSAVYLCASSFGGAAFFGQGTRLTVV.

The rearrangement uses TRBV28 and TRBJ1-2; 9 nucleotides align to TRBD1. After removal of 6 bases from V and 4 bases from J, the junction contained 6 bases not matched to a gene. Germline CDR1 MDHEN, CDR2 SYDVKM. This CDR3 has 14 amino acids. The CDR3 protein is CASRRQGVSYGYTF. CDR3 in DNA: TGTGCCAGCAGAAGACAGGGGGTTAGCTATGGCTACACCTTC.

The chain carries TRBV6-4 and TRBJ1-2; D may be TRBD1 (5 bases). The V gene's germline CDR1 is MRHNA and CDR2 SNTAGT. V lost 7 bases, J lost 6 bases, and 15 bases lay in between. The CDR3 covers 13 residues. CDR3 sequence: CASTAPGDDGYTF. CDR3 DNA sequence: TGTGCCAGCACCGCCCCGGGGGATGATGGCTACACCTTC.

The rearrangement links TRBV7-8 to TRBJ2-1, with D perhaps TRBD2 (5 bases). There are 16 residues in the CDR3. Germline assignment: CDR1 SGHVS and CDR2 FQNEAQ. V was shortened by 8 bases and J by 0 bases, with 17 bases between the two germline ends. The CDR3 spells CASSQPGLSSYNEQFF. CDR3 nucleotides: TGTGCCAGCTCCCAACCCGGACTGAGCTCCTACAATGAGCAGTTCTTC.

In nucleotides, the CDR3 is TGTGCCAGTTCGAAGACAGGGGGAATTTGGTCACGGTTTTTT. Translated, it gives CASSKTGGIWSRFF. The V and J genes are TRBV19 and TRBJ1-4, with 9 bases lining up with TRBD1. This CDR3 has 14 residues. Germline assignment: CDR1 LNHDA and CDR2 SQIVND (reference sequence). Germline trimming cut 8 bases from V and 16 bases from J; bases unmatched to any gene: 17.

This chain links TRBV6-5 with TRBJ1-2, with 7 bases aligning to TRBD1. The CDR3 is 14 amino acids. V gave up 6 bases and J gave up 14 bases; unmatched junction bases: 18. Germline assignment: CDR1 MNHEY and CDR2 SVGAGI. CDR3 residues: CASSKPGTDQAWTF. The CDR3 DNA reads as TGTGCCAGCAGCAAGCCCGGGACAGATCAGGCTTGGACCTTC.

The chain employs TRBV14 and TRBJ1-6; D gene ambiguous. Germline loops: CDR1 SGHDN, CDR2 FVKESK. The V end lost 1 base, the J end lost 10 bases, and 11 bases lay between the germline ends. This CDR3 comprises 14 residues. CDR3 sequence reads: CASSQANRRSPLHF. CDR3 DNA: TGTGCCAGCAGCCAAGCAAATAGGAGATCACCCCTCCACTTT.

The chain has TRBV6-5 and TRBJ2-7; no reliable D call. Trimming cost V 6 bases and J 6 bases, with 15 bases left between them. The CDR3 is 13 residues long. Per germline, CDR1 MNHEY and CDR2 SVGAGI. DNA of the CDR3: TGTGCCAGCAGCTCCGGTCGGTCACGCGAGCAGTACTTC. This gives the protein CASSSGRSREQYF.